This T cell receptor beta chain was identified during a study of T cell changes during pregnancy in multiple sclerosis. Sequencing was performed with immunoSEQ multiplex PCR; in TCRdb, only in-frame clones are kept and a portion is missing. The table lists tens of thousands of clones, approximately 92% of them singletons. Trimming cost V 4 bases and J 6 bases, with 8 bases left between them. Germline-derived CDR1 and CDR2 are SGDLS and YYNGEE. The CDR3 extends over 11 amino acids. This sample comprised CD8+ T cells from peripheral blood mononuclear cells, obtained in the second trimester of pregnancy. The rearrangement links TRBV9 to TRBJ2-7; D gene ambiguous. This receptor was identified in a female donor with multiple sclerosis, enrolled in a pregnancy study. As DNA, the CDR3 is TGTGCCAGCAGCTCGGGTGGCGAGCAGTACTTC. This encodes CASSSGGEQYF.